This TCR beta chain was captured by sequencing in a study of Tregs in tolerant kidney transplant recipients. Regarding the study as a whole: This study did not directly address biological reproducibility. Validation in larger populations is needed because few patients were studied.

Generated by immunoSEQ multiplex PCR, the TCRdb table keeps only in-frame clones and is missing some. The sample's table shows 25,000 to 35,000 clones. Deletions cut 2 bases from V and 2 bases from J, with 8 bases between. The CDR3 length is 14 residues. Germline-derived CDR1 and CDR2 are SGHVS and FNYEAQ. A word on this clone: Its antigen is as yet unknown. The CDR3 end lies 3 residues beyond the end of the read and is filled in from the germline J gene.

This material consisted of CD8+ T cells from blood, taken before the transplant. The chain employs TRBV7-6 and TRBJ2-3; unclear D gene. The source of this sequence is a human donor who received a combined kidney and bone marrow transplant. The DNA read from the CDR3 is TGTGCCAGCAGCTTATCTATCTACACAGATACG. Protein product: CASSLSIYTDT. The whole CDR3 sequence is CASSLSIYTDTQYF.